The rows below give T cell receptor beta chains drawn from one sample of a study of blood T cell repertoires in COVID-19. Generated by immunoSEQ multiplex PCR, the TCRdb table keeps only in-frame clones and is missing some. The sample holds roughly 68,000 clones, roughly 90% seen once. Material: peripheral blood. The receptors stem from a man in his fifties with acute or convalescent COVID-19. CDR3s include the opening cysteine and the closing phenylalanine or tryptophan. Each record gives: clone size, CDR3 length, V gene, J gene, D gene, CDR3 protein, CDR3 DNA. D genes are given only for firm matches. For some rows the clone size is stated as once, few or many, or as a class when expanded; others skip it.

>-|13|TRBV7-2|TRBJ1-5|-
CASSLSRNQPQHF
TGTGCCAGCAGTTTAAGCAGGAATCAGCCCCAGCATTTT
>-|15|TRBV11-2|TRBJ2-1|TRBD2
CASRPRWGGDNEQFF
TGTGCCAGCAGGCCCCGGTGGGGGGGGGACAATGAGCAGTTCTTC
>-|13|TRBV29-1|TRBJ2-7|TRBD2
CSVGTSGVHEQYF
TGCAGCGTCGGGACTAGCGGGGTCCACGAGCAGTACTTC
>-|15|TRBV7-2|TRBJ2-3|-
CASSLKSGLVFPQYF
TGTGCCAGCAGCTTAAAAAGCGGGTTAGTTTTCCCCCAGTATTTT
>-|17|TRBV18|TRBJ1-6|-
CASSPIYRAEGNSPLHF
TGTGCCAGCTCACCCATATACAGGGCCGAAGGTAATTCACCCCTCCACTTT
>-|11|TRBV29-1|TRBJ2-1|-
CSVDLDNEQFF
TGCAGCGTTGATCTCGACAATGAGCAGTTCTTC
>-|18|TRBV3-1/TRBV3-2|TRBJ2-7|TRBD1
CASSQVGRGSHRSGEQYF
TGTGCCAGCAGCCAAGTTGGCAGGGGGTCTCATCGGTCTGGCGAGCAGTACTTC
>-|19|TRBV6-1|TRBJ1-5|-
CASSDRAGAHRRSNQPQHF
TGTGCCAGCAGTGATCGAGCAGGGGCGCACAGAAGGAGCAATCAGCCCCAGCATTTT
>-|14|TRBV6-5|TRBJ1-2|-
CASSYQGQSYGYTF
TGTGCCAGCAGTTACCAGGGCCAATCCTATGGCTACACCTTC
>-|13|TRBV7-2|TRBJ1-5|-
CASSGQRNQPQHF
TGTGCCAGCAGTGGACAGCGCAATCAGCCCCAGCATTTT
>few|16|TRBV3-1/TRBV3-2|TRBJ2-7|-
CASSPRMGVVVIGQYF
TGTGCCAGCAGCCCCAGGATGGGTGTCGTCGTGATTGGGCAGTACTTC
>-|14|TRBV30|TRBJ2-5|TRBD2
CAWRRRGGWETQYF
TGTGCCTGGAGAAGGCGGGGGGGCTGGGAGACCCAGTACTTC
>-|12|TRBV12-3/TRBV12-4|TRBJ1-4|-
CASSFNREKLFF
TGTGCCAGCAGTTTTAACAGGGAAAAACTGTTTTTT
>-|13|TRBV7-9|TRBJ1-2|-
CASSLVENYGYTF
TGTGCCAGCAGCTTAGTGGAGAACTATGGCTACACCTTC
>-|15|TRBV11-2|TRBJ1-1|-
CASSLDPSWNTEAFF
TGTGCCAGCAGCTTAGATCCCTCCTGGAACACTGAAGCTTTCTTT
>-|15|TRBV4-1|TRBJ2-7|-
CASSLSVISSYEQYF
TGCGCCAGCAGCCTTAGTGTTATAAGCTCCTACGAGCAGTACTTC
>-|18|TRBV7-6|TRBJ2-7|-
CASSLFPNRGTVTYEQYF
TGTGCCAGCAGCTTATTTCCCAACCGGGGGACGGTTACCTACGAGCAGTACTTC
>-|15|TRBV11-2|TRBJ2-5|TRBD2
CASSLDWGGDETQYF
TGTGCCAGCAGCTTAGATTGGGGGGGGGACGAGACCCAGTACTTC
>-|14|TRBV11-2|TRBJ1-4|TRBD1
CASSNRGVNEKLFF
TGTGCCAGCAGCAACAGGGGGGTTAATGAAAAACTGTTTTTT
>-|15|TRBV2|TRBJ2-5|-
CASSRSFMGGKTQYF
TGTGCCAGCAGCCGGAGCTTCATGGGTGGTAAGACCCAGTACTTC
>-|14|TRBV28|TRBJ2-5|TRBD1
CASSSQGAQETQYF
TGTGCCAGCAGTTCTCAGGGGGCCCAAGAGACCCAGTACTTC
>-|14|TRBV27|TRBJ2-5|-
CASSPRSSVETQYF
TGTGCCAGCAGTCCCCGAAGCTCGGTAGAGACCCAGTACTTC
>-|16|TRBV5-1|TRBJ2-1|TRBD1
CASSSTSGTGTSIWIF
TGCGCCAGCAGCTCGACCTCCGGGACAGGGACTTCTATATGGATCTTC
>-|13|TRBV2|TRBJ2-2|-
CASTTGPTGELFF
TGTGCCAGCACTACAGGACCCACCGGGGAGCTGTTTTTT
>-|15|TRBV5-1|TRBJ2-7|TRBD1
CASRRWTGDPYEQYF
TGCGCCAGCAGACGGTGGACAGGGGACCCCTACGAGCAGTACTTC
>-|14|TRBV3-1/TRBV3-2|TRBJ2-7|-
CASSQVPTTYEQYF
TGTGCCAGCAGCCAAGTTCCGACAACCTACGAGCAGTACTTC
>-|14|TRBV9|TRBJ2-2|TRBD1
CASSPGQSTGELFF
TGTGCCAGCAGCCCGGGACAGTCGACCGGGGAGCTGTTTTTT
>-|14|TRBV27|TRBJ1-1|TRBD1
CASSYRGLGTEAFF
TGTGCCAGCAGTTACAGGGGGCTGGGCACTGAAGCTTTCTTT
>-|16|TRBV7-6|TRBJ2-7|TRBD1
CASSHGQGTGSYEQYF
TGTGCCAGCAGCCACGGACAGGGAACGGGTTCCTACGAGCAGTACTTC
>-|16|TRBV6-5|TRBJ2-1|TRBD2
CASSYSPGGLGNEQFF
TGTGCCAGCAGTTACTCACCGGGGGGGCTTGGGAATGAGCAGTTCTTC
>-|15|TRBV3-1/TRBV3-2|TRBJ1-5|-
CASSLGQGMNQPQHF
TGTGCCAGCAGCCTTGGGCAGGGGATGAATCAGCCCCAGCATTTT
>-|12|TRBV6-5|TRBJ2-7|-
CASIGNSHEQYF
TGTGCCAGCATAGGCAACAGCCACGAGCAGTACTTC
>-|13|TRBV6-4|TRBJ2-4|-
CASLSLAKNIQYF
TGTGCCTCGCTATCCCTAGCCAAAAACATTCAGTACTTC
>-|16|TRBV7-2|TRBJ2-1|TRBD1
CASSLPEDRVYNEQFF
TGTGCCAGCAGCCTACCGGAGGACAGGGTCTACAATGAGCAGTTCTTC
>-|14|TRBV5-1|TRBJ1-1|-
CASSSLDRNTEAFF
TGCGCCAGCAGCTCCCTCGACAGAAACACTGAAGCTTTCTTT
>-|14|TRBV27|TRBJ2-2|-
CASSLEGLSGELFF
TGTGCCAGCAGTTTAGAGGGTCTGTCCGGGGAGCTGTTTTTT
>-|13|TRBV30|TRBJ1-5|-
CAWTGGGNQPQHF
TGTGCCTGGACGGGTGGGGGGAATCAGCCCCAGCATTTT
>-|13|TRBV6-5|TRBJ1-2|-
CASNVGQGAPPTF
-
>once|16|TRBV7-9|TRBJ2-3|-
CASSPRRDTSTDTQYF
TGTGCCAGCAGCCCCAGACGGGACACAAGCACAGATACGCAGTATTTT
>-|15|TRBV9|TRBJ2-3|TRBD1
CASSIETGAPDTQYF
TGTGCCAGCAGCATCGAGACAGGGGCCCCAGATACGCAGTATTTT
>-|14|TRBV6-6|TRBJ2-5|TRBD2
CASRPTSGGNLDYF
TGTGCCAGCAGGCCTACTAGCGGGGGCAACCTGGATTACTTC
>-|13|TRBV29-1|TRBJ1-2|TRBD1
CSVPVGQGGGYTF
TGCAGCGTTCCGGTGGGACAGGGGGGTGGCTACACCTTC
>-|15|TRBV6-5|TRBJ1-2|-
CASSYRRYRESGYTF
TGTGCCAGCAGTTACAGGCGTTACAGGGAAAGCGGCTACACCTTC
>once|16|TRBV6-6|TRBJ2-3|TRBD2
CASSYVRLASTDTQYF
TGTGCCAGCAGTTACGTCAGACTAGCTAGCACAGATACGCAGTATTTT
>once|14|TRBV7-3|TRBJ2-7|TRBD1
CASSRTGTGDEQYF
TGTGCCAGCAGCCGGACCGGGACAGGGGACGAGCAGTACTTC
>-|15|TRBV4-1|TRBJ2-2|TRBD2
CASSQTSGGVGELFF
TGCGCCAGCAGCCAAACTAGCGGGGGAGTCGGGGAGCTGTTTTTT
>few|14|TRBV6-5|TRBJ1-1|TRBD1
CASSKQGTYTEAFF
TGTGCCAGCAGTAAACAGGGGACCTACACTGAAGCTTTCTTT
>-|13|TRBV5-1|TRBJ2-1|-
CASSLGASNEQFF
TGCGCCAGCAGCTTGGGGGCCAGCAATGAGCAGTTCTTC
>few|15|TRBV4-1|TRBJ1-2|TRBD1
CASSQLTGINYGYTF
TGCGCCAGCAGCCAATTGACAGGGATAAACTATGGCTACACCTTC
>-|13|TRBV5-1|TRBJ2-3|-
CASSLYDSDTQYF
TGCGCCAGCAGCCTCTATGACTCAGATACGCAGTATTTT
>-|15|TRBV5-4|TRBJ1-4|TRBD1
CASSFDRGGNEKLFF
TGTGCCAGCAGTTTCGACAGGGGCGGTAATGAAAAACTGTTTTTT
>-|14|TRBV6-5|TRBJ2-2|-
CASRPQGNGGELFF
TGTGCCAGCAGGCCCCAGGGGAATGGCGGGGAGCTGTTTTTT
>-|16|TRBV4-1|TRBJ1-2|TRBD1
CASSQVQAGGADDYTF
TGCGCCAGCAGCCAAGTGCAGGCAGGGGGCGCGGATGACTACACCTTC
>once|11|TRBV12-3/TRBV12-4|TRBJ2-3|-
CASRISDTQYF
TGTGCCAGCAGAATCTCAGATACGCAGTATTTT